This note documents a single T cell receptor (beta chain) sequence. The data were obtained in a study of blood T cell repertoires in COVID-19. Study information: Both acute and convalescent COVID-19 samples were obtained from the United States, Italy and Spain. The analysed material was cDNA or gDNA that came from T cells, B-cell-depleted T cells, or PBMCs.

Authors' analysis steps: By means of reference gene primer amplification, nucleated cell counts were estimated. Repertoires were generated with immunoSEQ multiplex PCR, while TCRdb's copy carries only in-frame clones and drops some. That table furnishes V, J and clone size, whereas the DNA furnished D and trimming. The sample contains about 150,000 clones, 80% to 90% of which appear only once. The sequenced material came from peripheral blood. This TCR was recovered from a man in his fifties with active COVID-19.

The CDR3 protein is CASSSASGGAAKAEQFF. CDR3 coding DNA: TGCGCCAGCAGCTCCGCTAGCGGGGGGGCGGCGAAGGCTGAGCAGTTCTTC. The genes are TRBV5-1 and TRBJ2-1, with TRBD2 matching 12 bases. The CDR3 covers 17 residues. The germline V gene has CDR1 SGHRS and CDR2 YFSETQ. J was trimmed by 9 bases and V by 3 bases; bases with no gene match: 13.